These 26 T cell receptor beta chains were sequenced from one sample in a study of glioma-infiltrating T cells after dendritic cell vaccination (TCRdb year 2016). The library was built by means of the immunoSEQ multiplex PCR assay. TCRdb retrieved this table from immuneACCESS and kept in-frame rearrangements only. Not all clones are present; in checked studies, unresolved V genes account for under half, and no reason is known for the remainder. The sample contains approximately 36,000 clones, roughly 79% of them found a single time. Of the sample, less than 8.5% falls within the top ten clones. The starting material was blood, obtained before dendritic cell vaccination. The source of these receptors is a human donor with glioblastoma.

CDR3 bases: TGCAGCGTACGGACAGGGCGCAATCAGCCCCAGCATTTT. This sequence encodes CSVRTGRNQPQHF. This sequence joins TRBV29-1 and TRBJ1-5; TRBD1 matches 8 bases. The V gene end was trimmed by 6 bases and the J gene end by 2 bases; junction bases not matched to a gene: 3. Germline CDR1 SQVTM, CDR2 ANQGSEA. The CDR3 is 13 residues long.

V and J are TRBV5-1 and TRBJ2-1; perhaps TRBD1 as D (6 bases). V was trimmed by 2 bases and J by 4 bases, leaving 13 bases between them. The CDR3 loop spans 15 amino acids. CDR1 is SGHRS and CDR2 is YFSETQ in the germline V gene. CDR3 sequence reads: CASSLTGPGYNEQFF. The CDR3 DNA follows: TGCGCCAGCAGCTTAACAGGGCCAGGGTACAATGAGCAGTTCTTC. The full variable domain, with the rest looked up from reference TRBV5-1 and TRBJ2-1, is KAGVTQTPRYLIKTRGQQVTLSCSPISGHRSVSWYQQTPGQGLQFLFEYFSETQRNKGNFPGRFSGRQFSNSRSEMNVSTLELGDSALYLCASSLTGPGYNEQFFGPGTRLTVL.

The chain employs TRBV19 and TRBJ2-2; 10 nucleotides align to TRBD2. The V gene end was trimmed by 3 bases and the J gene end by 4 bases; junction bases not matched to a gene: 2. CDR1 and CDR2 from the germline V gene are LNHDA and SQIVND (reference sequence). CDR3 size: 15 residues. Here the CDR3 reads CASSMGTSVTGELFF. The CDR3, as DNA: TGTGCCAGTAGTATGGGGACTAGCGTCACCGGGGAGCTGTTTTTT.

This clone has more than one count but fewer than ten. V is TRBV19 and J is TRBJ2-7; D unresolved. The V and J ends lost 3 bases and 5 bases respectively, with 8 bases between them. The germline gives CDR1 LNHDA, CDR2 SQIVND (reference sequence). The CDR3 totals 12 residues. This chain's CDR3 is CASSIGENEQYF. In DNA form, the CDR3 reads TGTGCCAGTAGTATCGGAGAAAACGAGCAGTACTTC.

The chain recombines TRBV28 with TRBJ2-3, with D uncertain. The CDR3 sequence is 14 residues long. Trimming shortened V by 2 bases and J by 0 bases, and 6 bases separated the two germline ends. The germline gives CDR1 MDHEN, CDR2 SYDVKM. In DNA form, the CDR3 reads TGTGCCAGCAGTTTAGAGACTAGCACAGATACGCAGTATTTT. Translating it yields CASSLETSTDTQYF. The full variable domain, its missing parts supplied by reference TRBV28 and TRBJ2-3, is DVKVTQSSRYLVKRTGEKVFLECVQDMDHENMFWYRQDPGLGLRLIYFSYDVKMKEKGDIPEGYSVSREKKERFSLILESASTNQTSMYLCASSLETSTDTQYFGPGTRLTVL.

This clone was counted a few times. The chain couples TRBV5-4 to TRBJ2-5; D may be TRBD1 (7 bases). V lost 4 bases and J lost 4, with 20 bases in between. Germline lookup yields CDR1 SGHNT and CDR2 YYREEE (reference sequence). The CDR3 runs 16 residues. The CDR3 sequence: CASSRSDWRGRETQYF. The DNA of the CDR3 is TGTGCCAGCAGCCGCTCGGACTGGAGGGGGCGAGAGACCCAGTACTTC.

This clone was seen a handful of times. The rearrangement uses TRBV13 and TRBJ1-2; D unresolved. This CDR3 is 13 amino acids long. Trimming left V 0 bases short and J 5 bases short, with 7 bases between. Germline V gene data show CDR1 as PRHDT and CDR2 as FYEKMQ (reference sequence). CDR3 sequence (DNA): TGTGCCAGCAGCTTAGGGGCAGTTTATGGCTACACCTTC. It is translated as CASSLGAVYGYTF.

This CDR3 reads CASSPRTSGGAHNEQFF. CDR3 nucleotides: TGCGCCAGCAGCCCCCGGACTAGCGGGGGAGCCCACAATGAGCAGTTCTTC. The rearrangement links TRBV5-1 to TRBJ2-1; 13 nucleotides match TRBD2. The CDR3 loop spans 17 amino acids. CDR1 is SGHRS, CDR2 YFSETQ, per germline. V dropped 4 bases and J dropped 5; count of bases not matched to a gene: 9.

The chain links TRBV6-5 to TRBJ1-1, with D possibly matching TRBD1 (5 bases). Deletions cut 1 base from V and 6 bases from J, with 15 bases between. The V gene's germline CDR1 is MNHEY and CDR2 SVGAGI. This CDR3 region has 15 residues. In nucleotides, the CDR3 is TGTGCCAGCAGTTACTACCGTAAACAGACAGCTGAAGCTTTCTTT. Translated, it gives CASSYYRKQTAEAFF.

The rearrangement joins TRBV7-9 to TRBJ2-3, with TRBD2 identical over 9 bases. V gave up 8 bases and J gave up 3 bases; unmatched junction bases: 6. The CDR3 extends over 14 amino acids. CDR1 and CDR2 (germline): SEHNR, FQNEAQ (reference sequence). The chain's CDR3 is CASSPSGGTDTQYF. The CDR3 region has the DNA TGTGCCAGCTCGCCCAGCGGGGGGACAGATACGCAGTATTTT.

The V gene is TRBV7-2, the J gene TRBJ1-2, with D uncertain. Trimming stripped 7 bases from V and 0 bases from J, with 15 bases between. The CDR3 covers 15 residues. In germline, CDR1 is SGHTA, CDR2 FQGNSA. The CDR3 nucleotides are TGTGCCAGCACCCCCACGAGAGGGACTAACTATGGCTACACCTTC. Its translation is CASTPTRGTNYGYTF.

The CDR3 protein is CASSLDEGTTRGYTF. The CDR3, as DNA: TGTGCCAGCAGCCTTGATGAAGGGACTACGCGCGGCTACACCTTC. The chain recombines TRBV7-6 with TRBJ1-2, with D perhaps TRBD1 (5 bases). The CDR3 has 15 amino acids. CDR1 SGHVS and CDR2 FNYEAQ come from the germline V gene. Trimming cost V 5 bases and J 8 bases, with 21 bases left between them.

V and J are TRBV2 and TRBJ2-7; D perhaps matches TRBD1 (6 bases). Germline V gene data show CDR1 as SNHLY and CDR2 as FYNNEI. The ends were cut back, 6 bases at V and 4 bases at J, with 10 bases in the middle. The CDR3 length is 12 residues. The CDR3 spells CASRSTGYEQYF. DNA for the CDR3: TGTGCCAGCAGATCAACAGGGTACGAGCAGTACTTC.

The sample holds a few counts of this clone. The junction shows a germline mismatch at one end, possibly a read error. V and J are TRBV7-7 and TRBJ2-2; a possible D gene is TRBD2 (6 bases). The CDR3 has 13 residues. Germline V gene sequence: CDR1 SSHAT, CDR2 FNYEAQ (reference sequence). The CDR3 loop reads CASSPLATGELFF. In DNA, the CDR3 is TGTGCTAGCAGCCCCCTAGCGACCGGGGAGCTGTTTTTT.

This rearrangement joins TRBV7-3 to TRBJ1-2; no firm D call. Germline CDR1 and CDR2: SGHTA and FQGTGA. V was trimmed by 5 bases and J by 4 bases, leaving 11 bases between them. The CDR3 length is 13 residues. CDR3 amino acids: CASSEINGYGYTF. CDR3 sequence (DNA): TGTGCCAGCAGCGAGATCAACGGCTATGGCTACACCTTC.

The chain employs TRBV21-1 and TRBJ1-1; TRBD1, the table's D call, was not compared with the DNA. TRBV21-1 is a pseudogene. The CDR3 runs 15 residues. The CDR3 sequence: CASRTNRGDVTEAFF. The CDR3, as DNA: TGTGCCAGCAGGACAAACAGGGGTGATGTCACTGAAGCTTTCTTT.

CDR3 in amino acids: CASSQEGRGAGYNEQFF. The CDR3 DNA reads as TGTGCCAGCAGCCAAGAGGGTCGGGGGGCCGGATACAATGAGCAGTTCTTC. The chain couples TRBV4-2 to TRBJ2-1; maybe TRBD2 (7 bases). This CDR3 is 17 amino acids long. CDR1 is LGHNA, CDR2 YNFKEQ, per germline. The V and J ends lost 0 bases and 4 bases respectively, with 16 bases between them.

The CDR3 sequence: CASSPAGGVGETQYF. CDR3 nucleotide sequence: TGTGCCAGCTCACCGGCAGGGGGCGTGGGGGAGACCCAGTACTTC. The chain combines TRBV18 with TRBJ2-5, with 8 bases that match TRBD1. This CDR3 is built from 15 residues. J lost 5 bases, V lost 3 bases, and 8 bases had no gene match. Germline-derived CDR1 and CDR2 are KGHSH and LQKENI. Complete variable domain (other parts from reference TRBV18 and TRBJ2-5): NAGVMQNPRHLVRRRGQEARLRCSPMKGHSHVYWYRQLPEEGLKFMVYLQKENIIDESGMPKERFSAEFPKEGPSILRIQQVVRGDSAAYFCASSPAGGVGETQYFGPGTRLLVL.

This clone turned up a few times. The rearrangement joins TRBV9 to TRBJ1-2; unclear D gene. The germline CDR1 and CDR2 sequences are SGDLS and YYNGEE. The CDR3 has 14 amino acids. Deletions cut 0 bases from V and 1 base from J, with 7 bases between. The CDR3 DNA sequence: TGTGCCAGCAGCGTAGACGGAGTTAACTATGGCTACACCTTC. Its protein is CASSVDGVNYGYTF.

The gene calls are TRBV27 and TRBJ1-1, with D unclear. Germline loops: CDR1 MNHEY, CDR2 SMNVEV (reference sequence). The CDR3 consists of 14 residues. V was trimmed by 2 bases and J by 5 bases, leaving 12 bases between them. The CDR3 loop reads CASSLLGLRTEAFF. The CDR3 DNA follows: TGTGCCAGCAGTTTACTGGGCCTAAGGACTGAAGCTTTCTTT.

The rearrangement joins TRBV5-8 to TRBJ2-1; 9 positions agree with TRBD1. CDR3 length: 15 residues. Looked up from germline, CDR1 is SGHTS and CDR2 is YDEGEE. V lost 4 bases to trimming and J lost 6 bases; unmatched junction nucleotides: 8. CDR3 bases: TGTGCCAGCAGCGTAGGGACAGGGAAAAGCAATGAGCAGTTCTTC. Its protein is CASSVGTGKSNEQFF.

Only a few counts were recorded for this clone. The V and J genes are TRBV2 and TRBJ2-1, with D perhaps TRBD1 (6 bases). Deletions cut 3 bases from V and 5 bases from J, with 20 bases between. The germline CDR1 and CDR2 sequences are SNHLY and FYNNEI. This CDR3 has 17 amino acids. The CDR3: CASSERTVPPLNNEQFF. The CDR3, as DNA: TGTGCCAGCAGTGAGAGGACAGTTCCCCCCCTTAACAATGAGCAGTTCTTC. The full variable domain, completed using reference TRBV2 and TRBJ2-1, is EPEVTQTPSHQVTQMGQEVILRCVPISNHLYFYWYRQILGQKVEFLVSFYNNEISEKSEIFDDQFSVERPDGSNFTLKIRSTKLEDSAMYFCASSERTVPPLNNEQFFGPGTRLTVL.

CDR3 loop: CASSWTSEITYNEQFF. The CDR3, as DNA: TGTGCCAGCAGTTGGACTAGCGAAATAACCTACAATGAGCAGTTCTTC. The genes are TRBV6-5 and TRBJ2-1, with TRBD2 matching over 9 bases. This CDR3 has 16 amino acids. Germline V gene lookup returns CDR1 MNHEY and CDR2 SVGAGI. Trimming took 4 bases from V and 2 from J; bases not matched to a gene: 6.

The chain is built from TRBV19 and TRBJ2-1, with 9 bases matching TRBD1. Germline CDR1 LNHDA, CDR2 SQIVND (reference sequence). The length of the CDR3 is 21 residues. V dropped 2 bases and J dropped 0; count of bases not matched to a gene: 17. The CDR3 reads CASSISLPGTGFISSYNEQFF. In DNA, the CDR3 is TGTGCCAGTAGTATATCCCTCCCCGGGACAGGGTTTATCAGCTCCTACAATGAGCAGTTCTTC. Full variable domain (outside the CDR3, taken from reference TRBV19 and TRBJ2-1): DGGITQSPKYLFRKEGQNVTLSCEQNLNHDAMYWYRQDPGQGLRLIYYSQIVNDFQKGDIAEGYSVSREKKESFPLTVTSAQKNPTAFYLCASSISLPGTGFISSYNEQFFGPGTRLTVL.

The rearrangement links TRBV6-4 to TRBJ2-3; a possible D gene is TRBD2 (6 bases). The CDR3 spans 15 residues. CDR1 is MRHNA and CDR2 is SNTAGT in the germline V gene. With 4 bases removed from V and 4 bases from J, the gap between germline ends came to 15 bases. CDR3 amino acids: CASSAGEFGADTQYF. The CDR3 region has the DNA TGTGCCAGCAGTGCGGGGGAGTTCGGGGCAGATACGCAGTATTTT.

A single count supports this clone. The chain combines TRBV11-1 with TRBJ2-5, with 14 bases matching TRBD2. CDR1 SGHAT and CDR2 FQDESV come from the germline V gene (reference sequence). This CDR3 has 15 amino acids. V shed 5 bases and J 3 bases; nucleotides not matched to a gene: 2. The CDR3 region has the DNA TGTGCCAGCAGCATGACTAGCGGGGGGGAAGAGACCCAGTACTTC. Protein sequence: CASSMTSGGEETQYF.